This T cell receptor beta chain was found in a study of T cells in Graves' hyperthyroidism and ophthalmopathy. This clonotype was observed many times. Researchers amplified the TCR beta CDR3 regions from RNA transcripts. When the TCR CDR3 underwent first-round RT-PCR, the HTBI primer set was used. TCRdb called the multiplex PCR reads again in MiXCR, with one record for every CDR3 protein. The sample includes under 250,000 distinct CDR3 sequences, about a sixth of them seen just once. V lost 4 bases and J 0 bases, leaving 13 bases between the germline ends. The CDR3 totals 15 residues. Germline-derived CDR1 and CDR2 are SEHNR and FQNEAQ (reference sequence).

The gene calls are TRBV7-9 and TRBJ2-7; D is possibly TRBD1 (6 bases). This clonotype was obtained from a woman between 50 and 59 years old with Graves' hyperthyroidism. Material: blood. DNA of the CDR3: TGTGCCAGCAGCTCTTACCGGGACACCTCCTACGAGCAGTACTTC. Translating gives CASSSYRDTSYEQYF.